This T cell receptor (beta chain) came from a study of cytomegalovirus exposure and HLA in healthy donors. On the study more broadly: Across a few hundred genotyped donors, around 82% landed in the Caucasian-associated ancestry cluster. The study, taken as a whole, reports: Most TCR beta V segments were productive about 90% or about 30% of the time in an earlier analysis. Many donors shared some public TCRs, even though most TCR sequences were rare.

To note about this clone: The antigen is undetermined.

Germline V CDR1 and CDR2: SGHVS, FQNEAQ. The CDR3 sequence is 15 residues long. V shed 5 bases and J shed 8 bases, with 18 bases lying between them. PCR primers comprised 60 Vbeta and 13 Jbeta primers. TCRdb's table, derived via immunoSEQ multiplex PCR, lists solely in-frame clones and lacks some. The listing records tens of thousands of clones. The sequence came from a male donor in good health and CMV-seropositive. Sequencing was done on a sample of PBMCs. V gene TRBV7-8 combines with J gene TRBJ1-4; D may be TRBD1 (5 bases). The DNA of the CDR3 is TGTGCCAGCAGCCCCGGCGGGGCTAAAGGGGAAAAACTGTTTTTT. Translation gives CASSPGGAKGEKLFF. Complete variable domain (other parts from reference TRBV7-8 and TRBJ1-4): GAGVSQSPRYKVAKRGQDVALRCDPISGHVSLFWYQQALGQGPEFLTYFQNEAQLDKSGLPSDRFFAERPEGSVSTLKIQRTQQEDSAVYLCASSPGGAKGEKLFFGSGTQLSVL.